This T cell receptor beta chain appears in the sequencing data of a study of T cell responses to AZD1222 COVID-19 vaccine. Overall study findings and caveats: The study found Spike-specific TCR breadth and depth rose after two AZD1222 doses. Dominant at 160-218 and 743-854, vaccine-associated CD4 TCRs also spanned spike.

Here immunoSEQ multiplex PCR was the method, and the copy in TCRdb shows in-frame clones only, minus some. The table includes 95,000 to 150,000 clones, 85% to 90% detected once. As to this clone: The antigen is undetermined.

V was shortened by 0 bases and J by 1 base, with 12 bases between the two germline ends. This CDR3 spans 16 amino acids. Germline CDR1 reads SGHDN; CDR2 reads FVKESK. The sequence was collected from an adult in good health. The rearrangement uses TRBV14 and TRBJ1-1; possible D gene TRBD1, 5 bases. Material: peripheral blood, obtained on day 0 of AZD1222 vaccination. CDR3 nucleotide sequence: TGTGCCAGCAGCCAAGAGGCAGGTAGGGGGAACACTGAAGCTTTCTTT. This translates into CASSQEAGRGNTEAFF.